These 5 T cell receptor beta chains originate from one sample sequenced in a study of T cells in localized non-small cell lung cancer (dated by TCRdb to 2018 to 2020). Receptor amplification or capture employed the immunoSEQ multiplex PCR assay. TCRdb's version of the immuneACCESS table is confined to in-frame rearrangements and falls short of the full clone set. An unresolved V gene accounts for under half of the shortfall where checked; the remainder is of unknown origin. The sample data list over 3,500 clones, and about 30% of these were observed just once. The ten largest clones take up roughly 8.2% of the sample. Source: lung tumor tissue, taken before any cancer treatment. The origin of the receptors is a male donor at least 60 years old with stage I lung adenocarcinoma.

V is TRBV29-1 and J is TRBJ1-1; 7 bases map to TRBD1. Germline CDR1 is SQVTM and CDR2 is ANQGSEA. The CDR3 has 13 residues. V was pared by 7 bases and J by 5 bases, with 10 bases of the junction left unmatched. The chain's CDR3 is CSGNRGSRTEAFF. The CDR3 nucleotides are TGCAGCGGAAACAGGGGAAGTAGGACTGAAGCTTTCTTT.

The chain is built from TRBV18 and TRBJ2-7; D call uncertain. Germline V gives CDR1 KGHSH, CDR2 LQKENI. CDR3 length: 14 amino acids. V was clipped by 3 bases and J by 1 base, with 10 bases between them. The CDR3 region is CASSPVQDSYEQYF. The CDR3 DNA reads as TGTGCCAGCTCACCGGTTCAAGATTCCTACGAGCAGTACTTC.

The CDR3 region has the DNA TGTGCCAGCAGTGATGGGACGGCCTACAATGAGCAGTTCTTC. This sequence encodes CASSDGTAYNEQFF. This chain links TRBV6-8 with TRBJ2-1; D assignment may be TRBD1 or TRBD2 (5 bases each). V was trimmed by 5 bases and J by 2 bases, leaving 10 bases between them. The CDR3 runs to 14 residues. The germline V gene encodes CDR1 MNHGY and CDR2 SAAAGT.

Only one count was recorded for this clone. V is TRBV19 and J is TRBJ2-2; the match to TRBD2 covers 13 bases. This CDR3 contains 19 residues. CDR1 and CDR2 (germline): LNHDA, SQIVND (reference sequence). V shed 6 bases and J 1 base; nucleotides not matched to a gene: 11. CDR3 amino acids: CASSRMPGLAGKNTGELFF. CDR3 in DNA: TGTGCCAGTAGCCGAATGCCGGGACTAGCGGGGAAGAACACCGGGGAGCTGTTTTTT.

The V and J genes are TRBV6-8 and TRBJ2-3, with TRBD2 matching over 7 bases. Germline CDR1 is MNHGY and CDR2 is SAAAGT. The CDR3 loop spans 15 amino acids. Unmatched junction bases numbered 10, after V lost 5 bases and J lost 5 bases. The CDR3 spells CASSEVGGGEDTQYF. The CDR3 DNA follows: TGTGCCAGCAGTGAGGTTGGCGGGGGTGAAGATACGCAGTATTTT.